The 30 T cell receptor beta chains below all came from one sample that was sequenced in a study of CD8+CD57+ T cells in acquired aplastic anemia. Genomic DNA served as template for TCR beta VDJ and CDR3 profiling. TCRdb passed the reads through MiXCR, listing each CDR3 protein once. The sample holds 260,000 or so distinct CDR3 sequences, about 80% seen once. Patients picked for sequencing had shown CD8+CD57+ cell expansion detected by flow cytometry. The sequencing input was sorted CD4+, CD8+, or CD8+CD57+ T cells (not recorded which) from PBMCs. Receptors were obtained from a human donor with aplastic anemia.

This chain connects TRBV19 to TRBJ1-4, with TRBD1 as a possible D gene (6 bases). V was shortened by 2 bases and J by 7 bases, with 20 bases between the two germline ends. Germline V gives CDR1 LNHDA, CDR2 SQIVND (reference sequence). This CDR3 contains 17 residues. This CDR3 is CASSIRGAGARFEKLFF. The CDR3 DNA follows: TGTGCCAGTAGTATACGAGGAGCGGGGGCGCGTTTTGAAAAACTGTTTTTT. Full variable domain (missing parts from reference TRBV19 and TRBJ1-4): DGGITQSPKYLFRKEGQNVTLSCEQNLNHDAMYWYRQDPGQGLRLIYYSQIVNDFQKGDIAEGYSVSREKKESFPLTVTSAQKNPTAFYLCASSIRGAGARFEKLFFGSGTQLSVL.

The chain uses TRBV9 and TRBJ1-1, with a weak D call TRBD1 (5 bases). The V end was cut by 2 bases, the J end by 11 bases, with 22 bases between. The germline CDR1 and CDR2 sequences are SGDLS and YYNGEE. The CDR3 is made up of 15 amino acids. As DNA, the CDR3 is TGTGCCAGCAGCGTCGGGACTAGCGGAAACACTACGGCTTTCTTT. Amino acids: CASSVGTSGNTTAFF.

A remark on this clonotype: One end of the junction varies from germline; a read error may be responsible. This sequence joins TRBV2 and TRBJ1-2, with no clear D. Per germline, CDR1 SNHLY and CDR2 FYNNEI. This CDR3 is 16 amino acids long. CDR3 protein: CAGSEAHVRSNYGYTF. DNA for the CDR3: TGTGCCGGCAGTGAAGCGCACGTCCGCTCTAACTATGGCTACACCTTC.

The chain joins TRBV5-5 to TRBJ2-1; maybe TRBD1 (5 bases). The CDR3 consists of 16 residues. Trimming left V 2 bases short and J 3 bases short, with 15 bases between. Germline values: CDR1 SGHKS, CDR2 YYEKEE (reference sequence). CDR3 protein: CASSFGPRGYYNEQFF. CDR3 DNA sequence: TGTGCCAGCAGCTTCGGGCCTAGGGGATACTACAATGAGCAGTTCTTC.

To note about this clonotype: It is unclear where the CDR3 begins or ends on the DNA, so no DNA is shown, and the CDR3 is as TCRdb lists it. This rearrangement joins TRBV2 to TRBJ2-3; the listed D gene, TRBD2, was not tested against the DNA. CDR1 is SNHLY and CDR2 is FYNNEI in the germline V gene. The CDR3 comprises 14 residues, both ends counted. The CDR3 is CASSVAGGADTEYF.

With respect to this clonotype: Compared with germline, one end of the junction differs, possibly owing to a read error. The chain recombines TRBV7-9 with TRBJ2-2, with a tentative D call TRBD2 (5 bases). This CDR3 has 14 amino acids. Germline CDR1 SEHNR, CDR2 FQNEAQ (reference sequence). DNA for the CDR3: TGTGCCAGCAGCTATACGGGGAACACGGGGAAGCTTTATTTT. Its translation: CASSYTGNTGKLYF. The full variable domain, rest sourced from reference TRBV7-9 and TRBJ2-2, is DTGVSQNPRHKITKRGQNVTFRCDPISEHNRLYWYRQTLGQGPEFLTYFQNEAQLEKSRLLSDRFSAERPKGSFSTLEIQRTEQGDSAMYLCASSYTGNTGKLYFGEGSRLTVL.

V is TRBV9 and J is TRBJ2-1; possible D gene TRBD1, 5 bases. Germline CDR1 is SGDLS and CDR2 is YYNGEE. The CDR3 spans 16 residues. V lost 4 bases, J lost 10 bases, and 24 bases lay in between. This chain's CDR3 is CASSLVAWGNEQEQFF. CDR3 bases: TGTGCCAGCAGCTTAGTGGCCTGGGGCAATGAGCAGGAGCAGTTCTTC.

Remarks on this clonotype: This likely comes from a read error, as the CDR3 has no conserved phenylalanine or tryptophan at its end. The DNA is left out, because the CDR3 cannot be placed on it with certainty; the CDR3 is given as TCRdb lists it. The chain is built from TRBV7-8 and TRBJ2-1; TRBD1 is taken as the D call from the table, unchecked against the DNA. The germline V gene has CDR1 SGHVS and CDR2 FQNEAQ. Termini included, the CDR3 measures 13 amino acids. The CDR3 region is CASSLVGGPEQQY.

In this sample, this clonotype turned up once. The rearrangement links TRBV14 to TRBJ2-3, with D uncertain. With 1 base removed from V and 0 bases from J, the gap between germline ends came to 5 bases. This CDR3 comprises 14 residues. CDR1 is SGHDN, CDR2 FVKESK, per germline. The CDR3 here is CASSQGSSTDTQYF. As DNA, the CDR3 is TGTGCCAGCAGCCAAGGGTCTAGCACAGATACGCAGTATTTT.

A note on this clonotype: This may be a read error, as it is one base from a much larger clone. The genes are TRBV9 and TRBJ1-1, with 7 bases aligning to TRBD1. Germline CDR1 is SGDLS and CDR2 is YYNGEE. The length of the CDR3 is 17 residues. This chain's CDR3 is CASSVEDRQGGNTESFF. In nucleotides, the CDR3 is TGTGCCAGCAGCGTAGAGGACCGACAGGGAGGAAACACTGAATCTTTCTTT.

On this clonotype itself: The conserved closing phenylalanine or tryptophan is absent in this CDR3, likely reflecting a read error. No DNA is shown, since the ends of the CDR3 on it are uncertain; the CDR3 is the one TCRdb lists. This chain connects TRBV7-3 to TRBJ2-3; the table's D gene call, TRBD1, was not cross checked with the DNA. Germline V gene lookup returns CDR1 SGHTA and CDR2 FQGTGA. The CDR3 region is 13 residues in length, termini included. CDR3 in amino acids: CASSASGGGYEQY.

Comments on this clonotype: The junction departs from germline at one end; a sequencing error may be responsible. V is TRBV7-9 and J is TRBJ1-1; 9 nucleotides line up with TRBD1. CDR3 length: 15 residues. Germline V gene sequence: CDR1 SEHNR, CDR2 FQNEAQ (reference sequence). This CDR3 reads CASSFELTGGTEDFF. CDR3 DNA: TGTGCCAGCAGCTTTGAACTGACAGGGGGGACTGAAGATTTCTTT.

Comments on this clonotype: The final CDR3 position lacks the conserved phenylalanine or tryptophan, pointing to a likely read error. The DNA is omitted, as the CDR3 cannot be located on it reliably, and the CDR3 follows TCRdb's listing. Here the CDR3 reads CASGARDTDSQYFDTG. The rearrangement links TRBV2 to TRBJ1-2; TRBD1 is the table's D call, not checked against the DNA. The CDR3 spans 16 residues, counting both ends. CDR1 and CDR2 from the germline V gene are SNHLY and FYNNEI.

V is TRBV7-9 and J is TRBJ1-2; no firm D call. V lost 5 bases and J 11 bases, leaving 27 bases between the germline ends. Per the germline V gene, CDR1 is SEHNR and CDR2 is FQNEAQ (reference sequence). This CDR3 contains 16 residues. CDR3 in amino acids: CASSADDTQYVGPYTF. As DNA, the CDR3 is TGTGCCAGCAGCGCCGATGATACGCAGTATGTTGGCCCATACACCTTC. Together with reference TRBV7-9 and TRBJ1-2, the CDR3 gives the full variable domain: DTGVSQNPRHKITKRGQNVTFRCDPISEHNRLYWYRQTLGQGPEFLTYFQNEAQLEKSRLLSDRFSAERPKGSFSTLEIQRTEQGDSAMYLCASSADDTQYVGPYTFGSGTRLTVV.

This clonotype has only a few counts. This rearrangement joins TRBV7-6 to TRBJ2-5; D unresolved. The CDR3 spans 13 residues. The germline V and J ends were trimmed by 0 bases and 5 bases, with 7 bases remaining between them. The germline CDR1 and CDR2 sequences are SGHVS and FNYEAQ. CDR3 in amino acids: CASSLARRETQYF. CDR3 nucleotides: TGTGCCAGCAGCTTAGCTAGGCGGGAGACCCAGTACTTC.

This clonotype is a singleton in its sample. In this CDR3 the conserved last residue, phenylalanine or tryptophan, is missing, so a read error is likely. Because the CDR3's place on the DNA is in doubt, the DNA is left out and the CDR3 is given as listed by TCRdb. V usage is TRBV7-2 and J usage is TRBJ2-5; TRBD2, the D gene given by the table, was not confirmed from the DNA. The CDR3 region is 14 residues in length, termini included. Germline CDR1 and CDR2: SGHTA and FQGNSA. The CDR3 loop reads CASSFSREQQFFGL.

The rearrangement joins TRBV5-1 to TRBJ2-6; D is unresolved. The CDR3 is 17 amino acids. Germline V gives CDR1 SGHRS, CDR2 YFSETQ. With 5 bases removed from V and 3 bases from J, the gap between germline ends came to 18 bases. CDR3 bases: TGCGCCAGCAGGGAAAGTACCTATGGCTATGGGGCCAACGTCCTGACTTTC. It codes for CASRESTYGYGANVLTF.

Of note for this clonotype: A read error is likely, as this CDR3 ends without the conserved phenylalanine or tryptophan. Because the CDR3's place on the DNA is in doubt, the DNA is left out and the CDR3 is given as listed by TCRdb. This chain connects TRBV7-8 to TRBJ1-2; whether TRBD1, the table's D call, matches the DNA was not checked. The germline CDR1 and CDR2 sequences are SGHVS and FQNEAQ. Inclusive of both ends, the CDR3 amounts to 13 amino acids. This CDR3 reads CASSFHPAGGALS.

Many counts were recorded for this clonotype. This is likely a read error, given that the CDR3 carries no conserved phenylalanine or tryptophan at its end. It is unclear where the CDR3 begins or ends on the DNA, so no DNA is shown, and the CDR3 is as TCRdb lists it. This rearrangement joins TRBV2 to TRBJ2-1; the D segment call TRBD1 is taken from the table without a DNA check. Germline lookup yields CDR1 SNHLY and CDR2 FYNNEI. The length of the CDR3 is 16 amino acids, counting both ends. The CDR3 loop reads CASGDGGTDTQDFGPG.

On this clonotype itself: Because the CDR3 is missing its conserved closing phenylalanine or tryptophan, this is likely a read error. No DNA is shown, since the ends of the CDR3 on it are uncertain; the CDR3 is the one TCRdb lists. CDR3 sequence: CASSVAGGPDQHY. V and J are TRBV7-8 and TRBJ2-1; the D call TRBD2 from the table was never checked on the DNA. The CDR3 is made up of 13 amino acids, end residues included. Germline CDR1 reads SGHVS; CDR2 reads FQNEAQ.

As for this clonotype: At one end, the junction sequence differs from germline, possibly due to a read error. The V call is TRBV2, the J call TRBJ1-1, with TRBD1 matching over 7 bases. The CDR3 loop spans 15 amino acids. The germline CDR1 and CDR2 sequences are SNHLY and FYNNEI. The CDR3 DNA follows: TGTGCCAGCAGTGTAGGGCTGACAGGGAACACTGAAGCTTGCTTT. Its translation is CASSVGLTGNTEACF.

V is TRBV15 and J is TRBJ2-3; 8 nucleotides agree with TRBD1. Germline CDR1 LNHNV, CDR2 YYDKDF (reference sequence). CDR3 length: 16 residues. V lost 0 bases, J lost 3 bases, and 5 bases stayed unmatched. Here the CDR3 reads CATSRDRQGLTDTQYF. CDR3 DNA sequence: TGTGCCACCAGCAGAGATAGACAGGGGTTGACAGATACGCAGTATTTT.

This clonotype came up once. The chain carries TRBV19 and TRBJ1-5; possibly TRBD1 for D (5 bases). V lost 5 bases and J 5 bases, leaving 7 bases between the germline ends. The CDR3 extends over 12 amino acids. Germline loops: CDR1 LNHDA, CDR2 SQIVND (reference sequence). The CDR3 nucleotides are TGTGCCAGTAGTGGGGGATATCAGCCCCAGCATTTT. Protein: CASSGGYQPQHF.

The DNA of the CDR3 is TGTGCCAGCAGCGCCGCGACTGGCGCCGATACTCAGCAGTATTTT. Translation: CASSAATGADTQQYF. The rearrangement links TRBV7-8 to TRBJ2-3; D is ambiguous. V dropped 5 bases and J dropped 11 bases, with 23 bases sitting between them. This CDR3 comprises 15 residues. The V gene's germline CDR1 is SGHVS and CDR2 FQNEAQ. The complete variable domain, with remaining parts taken from reference TRBV7-8 and TRBJ2-3, reads GAGVSQSPRYKVAKRGQDVALRCDPISGHVSLFWYQQALGQGPEFLTYFQNEAQLDKSGLPSDRFFAERPEGSVSTLKIQRTQQEDSAVYLCASSAATGADTQQYFGPGTRLTVL.

This clonotype has more than one count but fewer than ten. One base away lies a much larger clone, so this may be a sequencing read error. The chain employs TRBV7-8 and TRBJ1-5; D gene uncertain. The V and J ends lost 0 bases and 14 bases respectively, with 14 bases between them. This CDR3 has 13 amino acids. Germline-derived CDR1 and CDR2 are SGHVS and FQNEAQ. Written as DNA, the CDR3 is TGTGCCAGCAGCTTAGCGGGAGGTCCCGATAAGCATTTT. It encodes CASSLAGGPDKHF.

The chain recombines TRBV7-3 with TRBJ2-7; tentatively, D is TRBD2 (5 bases). The germline gives CDR1 SGHTA, CDR2 FQGTGA. CDR3 length: 18 residues. Trimming removed 3 bases at V and 1 base at J, with 22 bases between. DNA of the CDR3: TGTGCCAGCAGCTTTCAACTAGACGGAACAACCCTTTCCTACGAGCAGTACGTC. It yields the protein CASSFQLDGTTLSYEQYV.

V and J are TRBV7-3 and TRBJ2-3; 7 bases map to TRBD2. CDR3 size: 15 residues. V lost 5 bases to trimming and J lost 6 bases; unmatched junction nucleotides: 11. Germline CDR1 is SGHTA and CDR2 is FQGTGA. CDR3: CASSPPPGGPDTQYF. The CDR3 DNA follows: TGTGCCAGCAGCCCCCCTCCGGGAGGTCCCGATACGCAGTATTTT.

There are a few counts of this clonotype. At one end, the junction sequence differs from germline, possibly due to a read error. This sequence joins TRBV7-6 and TRBJ2-7; D is uncertain. This CDR3 has 13 amino acids. Germline values: CDR1 SGHVS, CDR2 FNYEAQ. The DNA of the CDR3 is TGTGCCACCAGCAGAGGCACGACCTACGAGCAGTACTTC. It encodes CATSRGTTYEQYF.

The rearrangement joins TRBV5-4 to TRBJ2-7, with D maybe TRBD2 (5 bases). Germline V gene lookup returns CDR1 SGHNT and CDR2 YYREEE (reference sequence). Trimming shortened V by 2 bases and J by 6 bases, and 9 bases separated the two germline ends. The CDR3 runs 12 residues. The CDR3, as DNA: TGTGCCAGCAGCTTTAGTAGCGCCGAGCAGTACGTC. Amino acids: CASSFSSAEQYV.

On this clonotype: The junction does not match germline at one end; this may be a read error. J is TRBJ1-2 and V is TRBV7-2; TRBD1 agrees at 7 bases. The germline V gene has CDR1 SGHTA and CDR2 FQGNSA. The CDR3 is made up of 15 amino acids. The CDR3 DNA sequence: TGTGCCAGCAGCTTGAAAGGGGGCGGCACCTCTGGCTCCACCTTC. This codes for CASSLKGGGTSGSTF.